The 15 T cell receptor beta chains reported below all come from one sample, sequenced in a study of regulatory T cells in long-lasting Graves disease. Relying on iRepertoire HTBI primers and Arm-PCR of CDR3 regions, the team built TCR beta libraries. TCRdb redid the calling of the multiplex PCR reads with MiXCR, one entry per CDR3 protein. The table records 400,000 to 500,000 distinct CDR3 sequences, about 22% of them present only once. Time point described: persistent/refractory GD, antithyroid drugs over 5 years with positive TRAb. From PBMCs, RNA was extracted and then used to make the TCR library. This specimen was peripheral blood mononuclear cells (PBMCs), taken when the disease was refractory, from a patient treated with antithyroid drugs. The origin of the receptors is a female donor with Graves disease.

The chain combines TRBV4-3 with TRBJ1-2; 7 bases match TRBD1. Germline values: CDR1 LGHNA, CDR2 YSLEER. J was trimmed by 14 bases and V by 0 bases; bases with no gene match: 12. This CDR3 comprises 14 residues. In DNA, the CDR3 is TGCGCCAGCAGCCAAGATCGCATTAAGGGACAGCTTACCTTC. It codes for CASSQDRIKGQLTF.

This clonotype was seen repeatedly, ten times or more. The genes are TRBV20-1 and TRBJ2-5, with D unclear. Germline V lookup: CDR1 DFQATT, CDR2 SNEGSKA (reference sequence). Trimming removed 5 bases from V and 0 bases from J, with 16 bases in between. There are 15 residues in the CDR3. Here the CDR3 reads CSAPVRDWYQETQYF. CDR3 bases: TGCAGTGCTCCCGTTCGAGACTGGTACCAAGAGACCCAGTACTTC.

The V gene is TRBV7-6, the J gene TRBJ2-2; unclear D gene. Germline loops: CDR1 SGHVS, CDR2 FNYEAQ. V lost 0 bases and J lost 2, with 7 bases in between. CDR3 length: 15 amino acids. The CDR3 region has the DNA TGTGCCAGCAGCTTAGCGCCTAGAAACACCGGGGAGCTGTTTTTT. This translates into CASSLAPRNTGELFF. Combining the CDR3 with reference TRBV7-6 and TRBJ2-2 gives the whole variable domain GAGVSQSPRYKVTKRGQDVALRCDPISGHVSLYWYRQALGQGPEFLTYFNYEAQQDKSGLPNDRFSAERPEGSISTLTIQRTEQRDSAMYRCASSLAPRNTGELFFGEGSRLTVL.

This clonotype showed up many times. The chain carries TRBV11-3 and TRBJ1-5; D possibly corresponds to TRBD1 (5 bases). The V gene's germline CDR1 is SGHNT and CDR2 YENEEA. The CDR3 has 14 amino acids. V was pared by 3 bases and J by 1 base, with 7 bases between. Here the CDR3 reads CASSLPGSNQPQHF. The CDR3 DNA sequence: TGTGCCAGCAGCTTGCCAGGGAGCAATCAGCCCCAGCATTTT.

This clonotype has a handful of counts. The chain carries TRBV3-1 and TRBJ1-2; D is undetermined. CDR1 is LGHDT and CDR2 is YNNKEL in the germline V gene (reference sequence). The CDR3 length is 13 residues. The V end was cut by 3 bases, the J end by 4 bases, with 9 bases between. As DNA, the CDR3 is TGTGCCAGCAGCCATCAAAGATCCTATGGCTACACCTTC. Protein: CASSHQRSYGYTF.

The chain has TRBV19 and TRBJ2-7; no firm D call. This CDR3 is built from 15 residues. Deletions cut 1 base from V and 7 bases from J, with 17 bases between. Per the germline V gene, CDR1 is LNHDA and CDR2 is SQIVND (reference sequence). CDR3 nucleotides: TGTGCCAGTAGTATAGTCTTGGACGCTACCCAGGAGCAGTACTTC. The encoded protein is CASSIVLDATQEQYF.

The count of this clonotype is one. The rearrangement uses TRBV20-1 and TRBJ2-3, with D perhaps TRBD2 (6 bases). Trimming cost V 0 bases and J 5 bases, with 18 bases left between them. This CDR3 spans 16 amino acids. Per the germline V gene, CDR1 is DFQATT and CDR2 is SNEGSKA (reference sequence). CDR3 DNA sequence: TGCAGTGCTAGAGAAGGTGCGGGGCTAGGTAGAGATACGCAGTATTTT. This gives the protein CSAREGAGLGRDTQYF.

At least ten counts were recorded for this clonotype. The V call is TRBV14, the J call TRBJ1-2, with D unresolved. V was clipped by 4 bases and J by 3 bases, with 12 bases between them. The CDR3 runs to 14 residues. Germline V CDR1 and CDR2: SGHDN, FVKESK. The CDR3 spells CASSPGRLYYGYTF. The DNA for the CDR3 is TGTGCCAGCAGCCCGGGCAGGCTCTACTATGGCTACACCTTC.

This clonotype was detected only a few times. V and J are TRBV10-3 and TRBJ1-2; unclear D gene. CDR3 length equals 15 residues. Germline V gene lookup returns CDR1 ENHRY and CDR2 SYGVKD. Trimming removed 7 bases from V and 11 bases from J, with 26 bases in between. CDR3: CAITDPIYGLRGYTF. DNA for the CDR3: TGTGCCATCACCGACCCGATCTACGGCCTTAGAGGGTACACCTTC.

The chain joins TRBV6-1 to TRBJ2-2, with TRBD1 as a possible D gene (5 bases). Trimming took off 10 bases at V and 0 bases at J, with 21 bases between the two ends. The V gene's germline CDR1 is MNHNS and CDR2 SASEGT. CDR3 length equals 17 residues. Written as DNA, the CDR3 is TGTGCCACTGCCGAACGGACAAGCCTTGCGAACACCGGGGAGCTGTTTTTT. It codes for CATAERTSLANTGELFF.

This clonotype has a count of ten or more. V is TRBV13 and J is TRBJ1-1; D is uncertain. The CDR3 is 13 residues long. Trimming removed 6 bases from V and 0 bases from J, with 8 bases in between. Germline-derived CDR1 and CDR2 are PRHDT and FYEKMQ (reference sequence). CDR3 residues: CASSLQLNTEAFF. The CDR3 DNA sequence: TGTGCCAGCAGTTTGCAGCTGAACACTGAAGCTTTCTTT.

This rearrangement joins TRBV14 to TRBJ2-2; no definite D call. CDR1 and CDR2 (germline): SGHDN, FVKESK. This CDR3 has 14 amino acids. V was clipped by 1 base and J by 4 bases, with 7 bases between them. CDR3 residues: CASSQVVATGELFF. Here the CDR3 DNA reads TGTGCCAGCAGCCAAGTGGTAGCCACCGGGGAGCTGTTTTTT.

The CDR3 reads CAWSDGTVNTEAFF. The CDR3 DNA reads TGTGCCTGGAGCGACGGGACAGTGAACACTGAAGCTTTCTTT. The chain joins TRBV30 to TRBJ1-1; 7 nucleotides line up with TRBD1. The germline V gene has CDR1 GTSNPN and CDR2 SVGIG (reference sequence). V shed 3 bases and J 0 bases; nucleotides not matched to a gene: 4. CDR3 size: 14 residues.

This clonotype showed up many times. CDR3 protein: CASSQYSAQPQHF. DNA of the CDR3: TGTGCCAGCAGTCAGTATAGCGCGCAGCCCCAGCATTTT. The chain employs TRBV6-1 and TRBJ1-5; D gene ambiguous. The CDR3 totals 13 residues. V lost 5 bases and J lost 7, with 12 bases in between. Germline CDR1 and CDR2: MNHNS and SASEGT.

This clonotype occurred many times. The chain uses TRBV28 and TRBJ2-5, with 9 bases identical to TRBD2. V shed 8 bases, J shed 6 bases, and the junction held 10 bases outside the gene matches. CDR1 and CDR2 (germline): MDHEN, SYDVKM. The CDR3 loop spans 14 amino acids. CDR3 residues: CASWGRGGEKTQYF. The CDR3 nucleotides read TGTGCCAGCTGGGGGCGGGGGGGCGAGAAGACCCAGTACTTC. Filled out from reference TRBV28 and TRBJ2-5, the complete variable domain reads DVKVTQSSRYLVKRTGEKVFLECVQDMDHENMFWYRQDPGLGLRLIYFSYDVKMKEKGDIPEGYSVSREKKERFSLILESASTNQTSMYLCASWGRGGEKTQYFGPGTRLLVL.